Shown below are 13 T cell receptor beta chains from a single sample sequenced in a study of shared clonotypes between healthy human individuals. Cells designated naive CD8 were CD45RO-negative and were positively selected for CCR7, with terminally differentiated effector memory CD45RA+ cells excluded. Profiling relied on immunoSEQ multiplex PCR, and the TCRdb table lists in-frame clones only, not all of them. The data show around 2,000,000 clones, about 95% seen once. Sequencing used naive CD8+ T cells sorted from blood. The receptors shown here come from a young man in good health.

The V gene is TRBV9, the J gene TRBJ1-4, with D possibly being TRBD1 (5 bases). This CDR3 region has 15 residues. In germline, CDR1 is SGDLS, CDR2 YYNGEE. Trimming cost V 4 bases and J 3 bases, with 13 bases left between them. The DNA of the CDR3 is TGTGCCAGCAGCCCGACAGACAGTCCTAATGAAAAACTGTTTTTT. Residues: CASSPTDSPNEKLFF.

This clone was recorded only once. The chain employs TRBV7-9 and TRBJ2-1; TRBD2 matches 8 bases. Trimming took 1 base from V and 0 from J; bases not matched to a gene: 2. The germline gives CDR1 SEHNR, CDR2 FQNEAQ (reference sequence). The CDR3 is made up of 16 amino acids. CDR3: CASSLDAGGSYNEQFF. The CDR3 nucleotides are TGTGCCAGCAGCTTAGATGCGGGGGGCTCCTACAATGAGCAGTTCTTC.

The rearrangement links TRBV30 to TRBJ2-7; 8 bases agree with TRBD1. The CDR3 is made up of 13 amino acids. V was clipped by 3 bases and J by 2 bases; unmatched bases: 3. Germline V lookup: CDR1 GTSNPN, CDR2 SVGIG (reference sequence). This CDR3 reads CAWRGQDTYEQYF. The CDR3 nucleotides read TGTGCCTGGAGGGGACAGGACACCTACGAGCAGTACTTC. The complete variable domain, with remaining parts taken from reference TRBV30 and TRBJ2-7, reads SQTIHQWPATLVQPVGSPLSLECTVEGTSNPNLYWYRQAAGRGLQLLFYSVGIGQISSEVPQNLSASRPQDRQFILSSKKLLLSDSGFYLCAWRGQDTYEQYFGPGTRLTVT.

Here the CDR3 DNA reads TGTGCCAGTAGTCCCGACAGGGTGATAGGCGCAGATACGCAGTATTTT. This sequence encodes CASSPDRVIGADTQYF. The rearrangement uses TRBV19 and TRBJ2-3; TRBD1 agrees at 7 bases. CDR1 is LNHDA, CDR2 SQIVND, per germline (reference sequence). After removal of 5 bases from V and 4 bases from J, the junction contained 12 bases not matched to a gene. The CDR3 sequence is 16 residues long.

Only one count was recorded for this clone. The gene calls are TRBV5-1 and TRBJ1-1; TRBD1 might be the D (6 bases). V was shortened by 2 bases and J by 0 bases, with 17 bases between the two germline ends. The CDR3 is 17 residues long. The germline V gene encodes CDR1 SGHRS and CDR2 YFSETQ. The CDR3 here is CASSFIPQGNLNTEAFF. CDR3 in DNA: TGCGCCAGCAGCTTTATTCCTCAGGGGAATCTGAACACTGAAGCTTTCTTT.

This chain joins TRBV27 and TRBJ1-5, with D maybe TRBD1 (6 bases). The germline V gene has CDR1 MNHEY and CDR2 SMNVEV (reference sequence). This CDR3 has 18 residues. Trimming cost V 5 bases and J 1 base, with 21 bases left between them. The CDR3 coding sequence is TGTGCCAGCAGTCCCGCCCGGCCAGGGGACGAGAGCAATCAGCCCCAGCATTTT. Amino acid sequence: CASSPARPGDESNQPQHF.

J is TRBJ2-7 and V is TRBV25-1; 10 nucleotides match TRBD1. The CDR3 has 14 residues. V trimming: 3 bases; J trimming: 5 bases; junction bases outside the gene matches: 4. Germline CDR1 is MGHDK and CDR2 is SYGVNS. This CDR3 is CASSDRDRGHEQYF. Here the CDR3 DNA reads TGTGCCAGCAGTGACCGGGACAGGGGTCACGAGCAGTACTTC.

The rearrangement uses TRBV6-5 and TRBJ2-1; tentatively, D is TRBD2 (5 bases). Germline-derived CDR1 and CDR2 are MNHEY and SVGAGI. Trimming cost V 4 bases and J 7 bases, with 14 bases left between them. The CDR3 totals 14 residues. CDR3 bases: TGTGCCAGCAGTTCTGGCGGTGAGGGTAATGAGCAGTTCTTC. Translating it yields CASSSGGEGNEQFF.

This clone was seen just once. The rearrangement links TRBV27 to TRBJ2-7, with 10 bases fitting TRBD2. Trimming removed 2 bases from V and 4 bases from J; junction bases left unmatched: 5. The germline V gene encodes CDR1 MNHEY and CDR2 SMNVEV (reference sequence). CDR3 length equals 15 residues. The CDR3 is CASSLLAGDWYEQYF. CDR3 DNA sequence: TGTGCCAGCAGTTTACTAGCGGGAGACTGGTACGAGCAGTACTTC.

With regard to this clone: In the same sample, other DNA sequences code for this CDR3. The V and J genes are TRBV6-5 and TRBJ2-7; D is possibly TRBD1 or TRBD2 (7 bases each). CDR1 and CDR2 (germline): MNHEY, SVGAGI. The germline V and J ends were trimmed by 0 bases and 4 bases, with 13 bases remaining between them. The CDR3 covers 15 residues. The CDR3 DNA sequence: TGTGCCAGCAGTTACTCGGGGGAGGGGGCTTACGAGCAGTACTTC. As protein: CASSYSGEGAYEQYF.

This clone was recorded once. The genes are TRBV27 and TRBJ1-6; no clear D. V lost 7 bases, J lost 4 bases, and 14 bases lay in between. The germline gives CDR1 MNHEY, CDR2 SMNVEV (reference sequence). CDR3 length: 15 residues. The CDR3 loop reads CASTLGGYYNSPLHF. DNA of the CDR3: TGTGCCAGCACCCTGGGAGGGTATTATAATTCACCCCTCCACTTT.

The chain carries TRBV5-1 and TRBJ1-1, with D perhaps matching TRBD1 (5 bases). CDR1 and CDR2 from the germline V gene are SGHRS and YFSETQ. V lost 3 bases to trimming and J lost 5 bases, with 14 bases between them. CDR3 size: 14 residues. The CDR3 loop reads CASSSKGSGTEAFF. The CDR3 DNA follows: TGCGCCAGCAGCTCTAAGGGCTCAGGGACTGAAGCTTTCTTT.

The CDR3 here is CASSLTDPGQGNYGYTF. DNA for the CDR3: TGTGCCAGCAGTTTGACCGACCCTGGACAGGGTAACTATGGCTACACCTTC. The chain is built from TRBV27 and TRBJ1-2, with 8 bases that match TRBD1. CDR1 and CDR2 from the germline V gene are MNHEY and SMNVEV (reference sequence). The CDR3 contains 17 residues. J lost 1 base, V lost 3 bases, and 10 bases had no gene match.